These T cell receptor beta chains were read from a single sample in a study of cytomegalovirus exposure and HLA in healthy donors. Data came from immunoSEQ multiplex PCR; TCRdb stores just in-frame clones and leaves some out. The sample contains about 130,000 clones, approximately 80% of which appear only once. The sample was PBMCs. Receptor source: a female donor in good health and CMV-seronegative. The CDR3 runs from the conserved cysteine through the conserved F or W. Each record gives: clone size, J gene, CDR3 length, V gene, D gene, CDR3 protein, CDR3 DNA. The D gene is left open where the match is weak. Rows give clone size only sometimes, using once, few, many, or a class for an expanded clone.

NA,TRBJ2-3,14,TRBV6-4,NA,CASSPGHSTDTQYF,TGTGCCAGCAGCCCGGGACACAGCACAGATACGCAGTATTTT
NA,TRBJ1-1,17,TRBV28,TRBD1,CASSLLGTGNPSTEAFF,TGTGCCAGCAGTCTATTAGGGACAGGGAATCCAAGCACTGAAGCTTTCTTT
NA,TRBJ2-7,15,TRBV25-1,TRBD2,CASSGRTSGSQEQYF,TGTGCCAGCAGTGGACGGACTAGCGGGAGTCAGGAGCAGTACTTC
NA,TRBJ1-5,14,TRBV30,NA,CAWGTENSNQPQHF,TGTGCCTGGGGGACTGAAAATAGCAATCAGCCCCAGCATTTT
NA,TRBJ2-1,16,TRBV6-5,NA,CASSSTGSSSYNEQFF,TGTGCCAGCAGTTCAACGGGGTCCAGCTCCTACAATGAGCAGTTCTTC
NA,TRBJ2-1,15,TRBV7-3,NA,CASSPLLADYNEQFF,TGTGCCAGCAGCCCCTTATTAGCCGATTACAATGAGCAGTTCTTC
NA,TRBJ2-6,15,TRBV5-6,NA,CASSFSGSGANVLTF,TGTGCCAGCAGCTTCAGCGGCTCTGGGGCCAACGTCCTGACTTTC
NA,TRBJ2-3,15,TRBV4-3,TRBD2,CASSQGGRATDTQYF,TGCGCCAGCAGCCAAGGCGGGAGGGCAACAGATACGCAGTATTTT
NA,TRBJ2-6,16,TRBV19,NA,CASSRQVVPGANVLTF,TGTGCCAGTAGTAGACAGGTGGTGCCTGGGGCCAACGTCCTGACTTTC
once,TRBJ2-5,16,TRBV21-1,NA,CASSPGGRGYQETQYF,TGTGCCAGCAGCCCCGGAGGGAGGGGGTATCAAGAGACCCAGTACTTC
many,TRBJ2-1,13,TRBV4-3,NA,CASSQDTSDEQFF,TGCGCCAGCAGCCAAGATACGAGCGATGAGCAGTTCTTC
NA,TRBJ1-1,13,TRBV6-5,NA,CASRGLLNTEAFF,TGTGCCAGCAGGGGGCTACTGAACACTGAAGCTTTCTTT
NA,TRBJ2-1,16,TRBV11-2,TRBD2,CASSSAPAGSYNEQFF,TGTGCCAGCAGCTCAGCCCCAGCGGGATCCTACAATGAGCAGTTCTTC
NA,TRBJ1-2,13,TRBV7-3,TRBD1,CASSSDREEGYTF,TGTGCCAGCAGCTCCGACAGGGAGGAAGGCTACACCTTC
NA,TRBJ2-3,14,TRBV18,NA,CASSGTQKGDTQYF,TGTGCCAGTTCCGGGACACAAAAGGGAGATACGCAGTATTTT
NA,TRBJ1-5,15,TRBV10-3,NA,CAISENRLSNQPQHF,TGTGCCATCAGTGAAAATAGACTGAGCAATCAGCCCCAGCATTTT
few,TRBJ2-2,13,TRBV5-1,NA,CASSFGFTGELFF,TGCGCCAGCAGCTTCGGGTTCACCGGGGAGCTGTTTTTT
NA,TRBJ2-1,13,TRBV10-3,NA,CAITQGSIDEQFF,TGTGCCATCACCCAGGGCAGTATCGATGAGCAGTTCTTC
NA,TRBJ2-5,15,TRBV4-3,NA,CASSPGVAYQETQYF,TGCGCCAGCAGCCCCGGGGTTGCGTACCAAGAGACCCAGTACTTC
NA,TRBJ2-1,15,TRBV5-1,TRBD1,CASSLDRGPYNEQFF,TGCGCCAGCAGCTTAGACAGGGGGCCCTACAATGAGCAGTTCTTC
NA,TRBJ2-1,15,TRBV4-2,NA,CASSQSLFSGNEQFF,TGTGCCAGCAGCCAAAGTCTCTTTTCAGGCAATGAGCAGTTCTTC
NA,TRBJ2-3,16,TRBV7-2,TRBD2,CASSLVGTSGSDTQYF,TGTGCCAGCAGCTTAGTGGGGACTAGCGGGAGTGATACGCAGTATTTT
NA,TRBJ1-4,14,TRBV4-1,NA,CASSQGDINEKLFF,TGCGCCAGCAGCCAGGGGGACATTAATGAAAAACTGTTTTTT
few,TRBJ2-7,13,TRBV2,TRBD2,CASSLAETNEQYF,TGTGCCAGCAGCCTAGCGGAGACAAACGAGCAGTACTTC
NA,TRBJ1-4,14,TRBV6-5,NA,CASSLTHTGVKLFF,TGTGCCAGCAGTTTGACCCACACAGGAGTTAAACTGTTTTTT
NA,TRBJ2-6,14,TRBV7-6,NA,CASSPGAGANVLTF,TGTGCCAGCAGCCCAGGGGCTGGGGCCAACGTCCTGACTTTC
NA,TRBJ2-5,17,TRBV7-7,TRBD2,CASSLRLAGAGPGTQYF,TGTGCTAGCAGCTTAAGACTAGCGGGAGCAGGTCCCGGGACCCAGTACTTC
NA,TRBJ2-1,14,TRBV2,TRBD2,CASSETGGYNEQFF,TGTGCCAGCAGTGAAACGGGAGGTTACAATGAGCAGTTCTTC
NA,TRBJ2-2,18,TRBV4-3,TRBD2,CASSQDRRAGGPHGELFF,TGCGCCAGCAGCCAAGATCGCCGAGCGGGAGGGCCCCACGGGGAGCTGTTTTTT
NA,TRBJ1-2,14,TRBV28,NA,CASSAGTHRHGYTF,TGTGCCAGCAGTGCAGGCACTCATAGGCATGGCTACACCTTC
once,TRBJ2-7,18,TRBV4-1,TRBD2,CASSQGGPGLAGAHEQYF,TGCGCCAGCAGCCAAGGAGGACCGGGACTAGCGGGAGCCCACGAGCAGTACTTC
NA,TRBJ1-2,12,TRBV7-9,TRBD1,CASSPDRDGYTF,TGTGCCAGCAGCCCGGACAGGGATGGCTACACCTTC
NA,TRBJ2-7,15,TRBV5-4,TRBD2,CASSAGLAGGGEQYF,TGTGCCAGCAGCGCCGGACTAGCGGGAGGGGGAGAGCAGTACTTC
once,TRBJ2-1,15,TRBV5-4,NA,CASSLGQGTYNEQFF,TGTGCCAGCAGCTTGGGGCAGGGCACCTACAATGAGCAGTTCTTC
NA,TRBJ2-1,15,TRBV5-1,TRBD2,CASSLELAGANEQFF,TGCGCCAGCAGCTTGGAACTAGCGGGGGCGAATGAGCAGTTCTTC
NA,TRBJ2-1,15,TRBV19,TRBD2,CASSIFSGGYNEQFF,TGTGCCAGTAGTATCTTTTCGGGAGGGTACAATGAGCAGTTCTTC
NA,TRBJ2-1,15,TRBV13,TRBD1,CASSSRDRGYNEQFF,TGTGCCAGCAGCTCCCGGGACAGGGGTTACAATGAGCAGTTCTTC
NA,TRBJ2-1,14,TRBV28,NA,CASSLVGANNEQFF,TGTGCCAGCAGTTTAGTGGGGGCCAACAATGAGCAGTTCTTC
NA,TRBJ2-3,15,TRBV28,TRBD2,CASSLSGSRSDTQYF,TGTGCCAGCAGTTTAAGCGGGAGTAGGTCAGATACGCAGTATTTT
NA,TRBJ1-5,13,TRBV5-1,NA,CASSPNSNQPQHF,TGCGCCAGCAGTCCAAATAGCAATCAGCCCCAGCATTTT
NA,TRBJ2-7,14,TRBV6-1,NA,CASRRTVLDYEQYF,TGTGCCAGCAGAAGGACAGTCCTGGACTACGAGCAGTACTTC
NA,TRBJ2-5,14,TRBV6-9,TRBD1,CASRTGSVQETQYF,TGTGCCAGCAGGACAGGGTCCGTTCAAGAGACCCAGTACTTC
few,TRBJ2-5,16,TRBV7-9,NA,CASSAVSGRPQETQYF,TGTGCCAGCAGTGCGGTAAGCGGGCGGCCACAAGAGACCCAGTACTTC
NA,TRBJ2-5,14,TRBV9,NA,CASSASLAQETQYF,TGTGCCAGCAGCGCCTCGTTGGCTCAAGAGACCCAGTACTTC
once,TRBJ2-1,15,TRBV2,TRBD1,CASSEWQGAYNEQFF,TGTGCCAGCAGTGAATGGCAGGGGGCCTACAATGAGCAGTTCTTC
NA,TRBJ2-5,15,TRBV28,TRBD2,CASSLAGGGGETQYF,TGTGCCAGCAGTTTAGCGGGGGGCGGAGGAGAGACCCAGTACTTC
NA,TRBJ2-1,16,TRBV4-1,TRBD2,CASSQPTSGRMNEQFF,TGCGCCAGCAGCCAGCCGACTAGCGGGAGAATGAATGAGCAGTTCTTC
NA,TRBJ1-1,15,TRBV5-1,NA,CASSEGTPASTEAFF,TGCGCCAGCAGCGAGGGGACTCCAGCTTCCACTGAAGCTTTCTTT
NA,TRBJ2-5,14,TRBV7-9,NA,CASSRTSYQETQYF,TGTGCCAGCAGTCGGACATCATACCAAGAGACCCAGTACTTC
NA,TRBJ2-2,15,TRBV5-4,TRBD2,CASSLGGGLTGELFF,TGTGCCAGCAGCTTGGGCGGGGGGCTTACCGGGGAGCTGTTTTTT
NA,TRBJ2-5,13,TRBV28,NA,CASRQGPQETQYF,TGTGCCAGCAGACAGGGTCCGCAAGAGACCCAGTACTTC
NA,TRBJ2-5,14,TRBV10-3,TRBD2,CATAPGLAEETQYF,TGTGCCACAGCCCCGGGACTAGCGGAAGAGACCCAGTACTTC
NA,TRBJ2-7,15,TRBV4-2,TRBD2,CASSPLGLAGDEQYF,TGTGCCAGCAGCCCCCTAGGACTAGCGGGAGACGAGCAGTACTTC
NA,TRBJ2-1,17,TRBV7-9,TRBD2,CASSFDRLAGYHNEQFF,TGTGCCAGCAGCTTCGATCGACTAGCGGGCTACCACAATGAGCAGTTCTTC
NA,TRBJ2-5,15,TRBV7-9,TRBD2,CASSFYLAGGETQYF,TGTGCCAGCAGCTTTTACCTAGCGGGAGGAGAGACCCAGTACTTC
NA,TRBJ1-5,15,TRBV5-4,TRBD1,CASSQRQGSNQPQHF,TGCGCCAGCAGCCAGAGACAGGGAAGCAATCAGCCCCAGCATTTT
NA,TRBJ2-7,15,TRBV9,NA,CASSVAPDKTYEQYF,TGTGCCAGCAGCGTAGCACCGGACAAAACCTACGAGCAGTACTTC
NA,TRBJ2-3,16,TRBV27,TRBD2,CASSLRTSGGPPTQYF,TGTGCCAGCAGTTTAAGGACTAGCGGGGGACCTCCTACGCAGTATTTT